The 20 T cell receptor beta chains below come from one sample, sequenced in a study of cytomegalovirus exposure and HLA in healthy donors. A multiplex PCR was run with 60 Vbeta primers and 13 Jbeta primers. Only in-frame clones appear in the TCRdb table, and some are missing; sequencing was by immunoSEQ multiplex PCR. Its clone listing holds fewer than 150,000 clones. The specimen was PBMCs. The origin of the receptors is a man aged 35-49 years in good health and CMV-seronegative.

The V gene is TRBV28, the J gene TRBJ2-4; D unresolved. The germline V gene encodes CDR1 MDHEN and CDR2 SYDVKM. The CDR3 is made up of 14 amino acids. The V end lost 5 bases, the J end lost 6 bases, and 14 bases lay between the germline ends. CDR3 in amino acids: CASSLAQALNIQYF. The CDR3, as DNA: TGTGCCAGCAGTCTGGCGCAGGCCCTAAACATTCAGTACTTC.

The chain carries TRBV6-1 and TRBJ2-3; D perhaps matches TRBD2 (6 bases). CDR3 length equals 14 residues. Trimming shortened V by 1 base and J by 6 bases, and 11 bases separated the two germline ends. Germline assignment: CDR1 MNHNS and CDR2 SASEGT. The CDR3 protein is CASSEGLARDTQYF. CDR3 DNA: TGTGCCAGCAGTGAAGGGCTAGCGAGGGATACGCAGTATTTT.

Regarding this clone: This CDR3 is also generated by other DNA sequences in the sample. J is TRBJ1-1 and V is TRBV13, with 9 bases identical to TRBD1. The CDR3 contains 16 residues. The V segment lost 5 bases and the J segment 2 bases; nucleotides outside the gene matches: 9. CDR1 is PRHDT, CDR2 FYEKMQ, per germline (reference sequence). CDR3: CASSLSFTGGNTEAFF. CDR3 coding DNA: TGTGCCAGCAGCCTGAGTTTCACAGGGGGCAACACTGAAGCTTTCTTT.

This chain uses TRBV5-4 with TRBJ2-7; 14 nucleotides align to TRBD2. The germline gives CDR1 SGHNT, CDR2 YYREEE (reference sequence). After removal of 4 bases from V and 7 bases from J, the junction contained 10 bases not matched to a gene. This CDR3 has 16 residues. CDR3 DNA sequence: TGTGCCAGCAGCGCCCGACTAGCGGGGGGGCCGAGTGAGCAGTACTTC. It yields the protein CASSARLAGGPSEQYF.

The chain links TRBV10-3 to TRBJ2-3; D gene ambiguous. This CDR3 comprises 12 residues. Germline CDR1 reads ENHRY; CDR2 reads SYGVKD. V dropped 6 bases and J dropped 1 base, with 5 bases sitting between them. CDR3 region: CAIRQGTDTQYF. CDR3 DNA sequence: TGTGCCATCAGGCAGGGCACAGATACGCAGTATTTT.

The V gene is TRBV2, the J gene TRBJ2-3, with 8 bases fitting TRBD2. CDR1 is SNHLY and CDR2 is FYNNEI in the germline V gene. Unmatched junction bases numbered 18, after V lost 10 bases and J lost 0 bases. The CDR3 runs to 18 residues. CDR3 in DNA: TGTGCCATCCACCGAGGAGCGGGGGCCTCAACTAGCACAGATACGCAGTATTTT. It yields the protein CAIHRGAGASTSTDTQYF. The full variable domain, completed using reference TRBV2 and TRBJ2-3, is EPEVTQTPSHQVTQMGQEVILRCVPISNHLYFYWYRQILGQKVEFLVSFYNNEISEKSEIFDDQFSVERPDGSNFTLKIRSTKLEDSAMYFCAIHRGAGASTSTDTQYFGPGTRLTVL.

The J gene is TRBJ1-1, the V gene TRBV25-1; 8 bases agree with TRBD1. This CDR3 has 15 residues. Germline V gene lookup returns CDR1 MGHDK and CDR2 SYGVNS. J lost 9 bases, V lost 5 bases, and 14 bases had no gene match. The CDR3 spells CASSPRTGNRLKAFF. In DNA form, the CDR3 reads TGTGCCAGCAGTCCCCGGACAGGGAATAGACTAAAAGCTTTCTTT.

This rearrangement joins TRBV7-6 to TRBJ2-3; D may be TRBD1 (5 bases). The germline gives CDR1 SGHVS, CDR2 FNYEAQ. V dropped 0 bases and J dropped 5 bases, with 9 bases sitting between them. The CDR3 is made up of 14 amino acids. DNA for the CDR3: TGTGCCAGCAGCTTAGCAAGGGGAATAGATACGCAGTATTTT. This gives the protein CASSLARGIDTQYF. Drawing the rest from reference TRBV7-6 and TRBJ2-3, the complete variable domain is GAGVSQSPRYKVTKRGQDVALRCDPISGHVSLYWYRQALGQGPEFLTYFNYEAQQDKSGLPNDRFSAERPEGSISTLTIQRTEQRDSAMYRCASSLARGIDTQYFGPGTRLTVL.

The CDR3 region is CASSFLTGSTDTQYF. CDR3 coding DNA: TGTGCCAGCAGCTTCTTGACAGGAAGCACAGATACGCAGTATTTT. The chain combines TRBV5-6 with TRBJ2-3; possibly TRBD1 for D (6 bases). V dropped 2 bases and J dropped 0 bases, with 10 bases sitting between them. CDR3 length: 15 residues. The V gene's germline CDR1 is SGHDT and CDR2 YYEEEE.

This chain joins TRBV6-4 and TRBJ1-2, with a weak D call TRBD1 (5 bases). The germline gives CDR1 MRHNA, CDR2 SNTAGT. The V gene lost 6 bases and the J gene lost 8 bases, with 13 bases spanning the gap. The CDR3 sequence is 12 residues long. Written as DNA, the CDR3 is TGTGCCAGCAGGGAGGGGCCTGGGGGCTACACCTTC. Encoded protein: CASREGPGGYTF.

V and J are TRBV5-1 and TRBJ1-5; D perhaps matches TRBD1 (6 bases). The CDR3 contains 14 residues. V lost 2 bases, J lost 4 bases, and 10 bases lay in between. From germline, CDR1 is SGHRS and CDR2 YFSETQ. CDR3 nucleotides: TGCGCCAGCAGCTTCGGGGGGCAGAATCAGCCCCAGCATTTT. Protein: CASSFGGQNQPQHF.

The chain carries TRBV6-5 and TRBJ2-5, with 13 positions matching TRBD2. The length of the CDR3 is 16 residues. The germline CDR1 and CDR2 sequences are MNHEY and SVGAGI. J lost 2 bases, V lost 0 bases, and 0 bases had no gene match. The CDR3 coding sequence is TGTGCCAGCAGTTACTCGACTAGCGGGGGGCAAGAGACCCAGTACTTC. Protein sequence: CASSYSTSGGQETQYF.

The chain combines TRBV11-3 with TRBJ2-7; possible D gene TRBD2, 6 bases. The germline V and J ends were trimmed by 4 bases and 3 bases, with 16 bases remaining between them. CDR1 and CDR2 (germline): SGHNT, YENEEA. The CDR3 is 15 amino acids. The CDR3 spells CASSSSKEGRYEQYF. The CDR3 bases are TGTGCCAGCAGCTCCTCAAAGGAGGGACGCTACGAGCAGTACTTC. The full variable domain, its missing parts supplied by reference TRBV11-3 and TRBJ2-7, is EAGVVQSPRYKIIEKKQPVAFWCNPISGHNTLYWYLQNLGQGPELLIRYENEEAVDDSQLPKDRFSAERLKGVDSTLKIQPAELGDSAVYLCASSSSKEGRYEQYFGPGTRLTVT.

This sequence joins TRBV5-5 and TRBJ2-3, with TRBD2 matching over 10 bases. V lost 2 bases to trimming and J lost 4 bases; unmatched junction nucleotides: 13. The CDR3 extends over 18 amino acids. The germline CDR1 and CDR2 sequences are SGHKS and YYEKEE (reference sequence). The CDR3 sequence is CASSLEGRLAGVADTQYF. CDR3 nucleotide sequence: TGTGCCAGCAGCTTAGAGGGCCGCCTAGCGGGGGTTGCAGATACGCAGTATTTT.

The V and J genes are TRBV6-5 and TRBJ2-3; tentatively, D is TRBD1 (6 bases). This CDR3 spans 12 amino acids. Trimming took off 6 bases at V and 4 bases at J, with 8 bases between the two ends. Germline V gives CDR1 MNHEY, CDR2 SVGAGI. The CDR3 DNA is TGTGCCAGCAGCAGGGGACCAGATACGCAGTATTTT. It specifies CASSRGPDTQYF.

The rearrangement uses TRBV5-8 and TRBJ1-5; D is uncertain. Looked up from germline, CDR1 is SGHTS and CDR2 is YDEGEE. V lost 2 bases to trimming and J lost 2 bases, with 14 bases between them. The CDR3 totals 16 residues. CDR3 residues: CASSFRMGVGNQPQHF. The CDR3 coding sequence is TGTGCCAGCAGCTTCAGAATGGGAGTGGGCAATCAGCCCCAGCATTTT.

The rearrangement links TRBV5-5 to TRBJ1-3; 10 bases are a match to TRBD1. CDR3 size: 16 residues. J lost 0 bases, V lost 4 bases, and 4 bases had no gene match. Germline V lookup: CDR1 SGHKS, CDR2 YYEKEE (reference sequence). The CDR3 coding sequence is TGTGCCAGCAGCCCGGGACAGGGGAGCTCTGGAAACACCATATATTTT. As protein: CASSPGQGSSGNTIYF.

The chain has TRBV18 and TRBJ1-2, with D possibly TRBD1 on 5 matching bases. The CDR3 loop spans 13 amino acids. Trimming stripped 0 bases from V and 8 bases from J, with 10 bases between. CDR1 and CDR2 from the germline V gene are KGHSH and LQKENI. CDR3 in amino acids: CASSPPGVDGYTF. As DNA, the CDR3 is TGTGCCAGCTCACCACCAGGGGTAGACGGCTACACCTTC.

The J gene is TRBJ2-1, the V gene TRBV27; weak D call: TRBD2 (5 bases). The V gene lost 4 bases and the J gene lost 6 bases, with 7 bases spanning the gap. Germline loops: CDR1 MNHEY, CDR2 SMNVEV (reference sequence). CDR3 length: 12 residues. The CDR3 protein is CASSSGLNEQFF. The CDR3 DNA sequence: TGTGCCAGCAGTTCCGGACTCAATGAGCAGTTCTTC.

The chain joins TRBV6-1 to TRBJ1-1, with D unresolved. The CDR3 totals 13 residues. Germline assignment: CDR1 MNHNS and CDR2 SASEGT. Trimming removed 4 bases at V and 7 bases at J, with 13 bases between. The CDR3 spells CASSADSRGEAFF. CDR3 nucleotide sequence: TGTGCCAGCAGTGCGGATAGCCGGGGTGAAGCTTTCTTT.